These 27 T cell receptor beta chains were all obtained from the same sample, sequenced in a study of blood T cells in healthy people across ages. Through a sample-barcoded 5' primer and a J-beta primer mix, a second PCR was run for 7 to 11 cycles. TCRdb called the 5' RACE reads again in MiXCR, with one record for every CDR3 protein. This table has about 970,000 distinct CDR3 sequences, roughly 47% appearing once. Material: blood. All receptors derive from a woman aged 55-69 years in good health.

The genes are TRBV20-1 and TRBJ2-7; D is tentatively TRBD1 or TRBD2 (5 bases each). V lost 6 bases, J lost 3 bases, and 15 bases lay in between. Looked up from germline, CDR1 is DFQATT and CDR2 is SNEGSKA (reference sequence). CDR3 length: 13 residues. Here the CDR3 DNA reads TGCAGTGCGGAGCTCGAGGGGAACTACGAGCAGTACTTC. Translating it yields CSAELEGNYEQYF.

CDR3 bases: TGTGCCAGCAGCCAAGAACTAGGAACCTATGGCTACACCTTC. It is translated as CASSQELGTYGYTF. The chain has TRBV14 and TRBJ1-2; no clear D gene. There are 14 residues in the CDR3. Germline assignment: CDR1 SGHDN and CDR2 FVKESK. The germline V and J ends were trimmed by 0 bases and 4 bases, with 9 bases remaining between them.

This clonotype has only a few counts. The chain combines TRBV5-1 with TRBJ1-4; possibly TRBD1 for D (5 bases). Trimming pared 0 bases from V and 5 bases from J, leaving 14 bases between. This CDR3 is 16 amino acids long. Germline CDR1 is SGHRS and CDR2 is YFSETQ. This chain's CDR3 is CASSLERGLRNEKLFF. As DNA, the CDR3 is TGCGCCAGCAGCTTGGAACGGGGACTAAGGAATGAAAAACTGTTTTTT.

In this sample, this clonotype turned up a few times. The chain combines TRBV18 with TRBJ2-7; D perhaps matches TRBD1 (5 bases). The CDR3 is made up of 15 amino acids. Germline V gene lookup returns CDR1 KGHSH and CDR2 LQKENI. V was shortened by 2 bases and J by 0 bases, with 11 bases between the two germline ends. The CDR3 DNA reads TGTGCCAGCTCACCAGTGGCAGGGTCCTCCTACGAGCAGTACTTC. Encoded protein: CASSPVAGSSYEQYF.

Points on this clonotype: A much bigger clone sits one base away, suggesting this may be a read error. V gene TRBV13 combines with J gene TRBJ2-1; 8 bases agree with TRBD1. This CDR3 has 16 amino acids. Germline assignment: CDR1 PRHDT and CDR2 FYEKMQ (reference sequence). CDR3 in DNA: TGTGCCAGCAGCATTACCTACCCGGGACAGGACAATGAGCGGTTCTTC. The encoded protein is CASSITYPGQDNERFF.

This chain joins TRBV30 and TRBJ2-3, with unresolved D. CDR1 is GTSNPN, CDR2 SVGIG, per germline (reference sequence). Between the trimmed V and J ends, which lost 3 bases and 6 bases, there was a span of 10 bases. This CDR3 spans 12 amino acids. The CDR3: CAWSPGRDTQYF. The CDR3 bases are TGTGCCTGGAGCCCCGGGCGGGATACGCAGTATTTT. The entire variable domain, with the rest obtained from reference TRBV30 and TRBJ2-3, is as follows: SQTIHQWPATLVQPVGSPLSLECTVEGTSNPNLYWYRQAAGRGLQLLFYSVGIGQISSEVPQNLSASRPQDRQFILSSKKLLLSDSGFYLCAWSPGRDTQYFGPGTRLTVL.

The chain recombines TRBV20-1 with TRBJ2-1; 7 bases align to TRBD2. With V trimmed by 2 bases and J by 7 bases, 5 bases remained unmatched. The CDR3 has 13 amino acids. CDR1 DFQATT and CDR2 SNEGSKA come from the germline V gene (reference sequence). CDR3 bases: TGCAGTGCTAGACCTATAGCGGGTAATGAGCAGTTCTTC. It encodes CSARPIAGNEQFF.

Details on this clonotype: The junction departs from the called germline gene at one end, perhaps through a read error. This CDR3 reads CSVEDRSNHGYTF. The CDR3 region has the DNA TGCAGCGTTGAAGATCGCAGTAACCATGGCTACACCTTC. This sequence joins TRBV29-1 and TRBJ1-2; D uncertain. CDR1 is SQVTM and CDR2 is ANQGSEA in the germline V gene. This CDR3 is 13 amino acids long.

CDR3 sequence (DNA): TGTGCCAGCAGTTTAAAAAGGGACAACACCGGGGAGCTGTTTTTT. Amino acid sequence: CASSLKRDNTGELFF. The chain employs TRBV28 and TRBJ2-2, with D possibly being TRBD1 or TRBD2 (5 bases each). Between the trimmed V and J ends, which lost 2 bases and 2 bases, there was a span of 9 bases. CDR1 is MDHEN and CDR2 is SYDVKM in the germline V gene. This CDR3 has 15 amino acids.

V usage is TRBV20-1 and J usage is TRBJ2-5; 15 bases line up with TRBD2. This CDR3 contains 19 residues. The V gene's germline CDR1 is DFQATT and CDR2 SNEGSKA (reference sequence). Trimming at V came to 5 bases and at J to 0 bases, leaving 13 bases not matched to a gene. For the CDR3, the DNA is TGCAGTGCTCTGTATCCTTCAGGGACTAGCGGGGGGTACCAAGAGACCCAGTACTTC. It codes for CSALYPSGTSGGYQETQYF.

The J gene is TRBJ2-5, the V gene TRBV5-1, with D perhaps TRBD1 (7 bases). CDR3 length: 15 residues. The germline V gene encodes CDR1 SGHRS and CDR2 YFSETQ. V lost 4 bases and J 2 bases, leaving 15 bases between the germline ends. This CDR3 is CASSPAGQRQETQYF. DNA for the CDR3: TGCGCCAGCAGCCCGGCGGGACAGAGACAAGAGACCCAGTACTTC.

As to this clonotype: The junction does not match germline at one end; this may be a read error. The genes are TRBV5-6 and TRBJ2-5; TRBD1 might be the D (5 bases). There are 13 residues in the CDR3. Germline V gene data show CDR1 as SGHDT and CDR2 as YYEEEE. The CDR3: CAGSPTGIETQYF. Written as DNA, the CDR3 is TGTGCCGGCAGCCCTACAGGTATCGAGACCCAGTACTTC.

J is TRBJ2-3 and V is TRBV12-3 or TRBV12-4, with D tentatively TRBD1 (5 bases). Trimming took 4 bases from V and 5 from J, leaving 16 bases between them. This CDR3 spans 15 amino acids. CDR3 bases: TGTGCCAGCAGTTCAGGCAGAGGTCAGGGAGATACGCAGTATTTT. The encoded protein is CASSSGRGQGDTQYF.

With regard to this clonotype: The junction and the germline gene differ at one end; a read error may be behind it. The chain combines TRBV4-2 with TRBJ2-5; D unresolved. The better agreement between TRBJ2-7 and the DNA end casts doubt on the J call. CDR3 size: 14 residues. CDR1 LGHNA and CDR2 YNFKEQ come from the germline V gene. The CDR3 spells CAGSPAERGYEQYF. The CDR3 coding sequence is TGTGCCGGCAGCCCGGCCGAGAGAGGCTACGAGCAGTACTTC.

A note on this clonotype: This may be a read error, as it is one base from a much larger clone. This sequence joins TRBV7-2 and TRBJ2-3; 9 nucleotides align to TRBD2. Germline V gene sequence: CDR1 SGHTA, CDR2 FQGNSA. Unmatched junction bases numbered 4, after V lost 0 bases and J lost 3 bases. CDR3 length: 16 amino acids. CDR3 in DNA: TGTGCCAGCAGCTTAGCTAGCGGGAGAAGGACAGATACGCAGTATTTT. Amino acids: CASSLASGRRTDTQYF.

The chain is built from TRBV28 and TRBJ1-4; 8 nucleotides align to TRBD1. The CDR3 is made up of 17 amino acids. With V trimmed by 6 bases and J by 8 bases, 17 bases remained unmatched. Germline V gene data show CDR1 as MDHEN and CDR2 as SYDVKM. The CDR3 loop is CASRRLYGRTGYEKLFF. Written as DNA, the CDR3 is TGTGCCAGCAGACGTTTATATGGTCGGACAGGGTACGAAAAACTGTTTTTT. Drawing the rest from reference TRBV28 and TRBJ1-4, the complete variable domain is DVKVTQSSRYLVKRTGEKVFLECVQDMDHENMFWYRQDPGLGLRLIYFSYDVKMKEKGDIPEGYSVSREKKERFSLILESASTNQTSMYLCASRRLYGRTGYEKLFFGSGTQLSVL.

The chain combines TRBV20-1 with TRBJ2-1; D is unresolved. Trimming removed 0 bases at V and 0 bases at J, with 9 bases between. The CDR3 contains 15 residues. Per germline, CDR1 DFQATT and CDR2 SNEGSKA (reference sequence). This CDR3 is CSARDAGYSYNEQFF. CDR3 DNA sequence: TGCAGTGCTAGAGACGCCGGATACTCCTACAATGAGCAGTTCTTC.

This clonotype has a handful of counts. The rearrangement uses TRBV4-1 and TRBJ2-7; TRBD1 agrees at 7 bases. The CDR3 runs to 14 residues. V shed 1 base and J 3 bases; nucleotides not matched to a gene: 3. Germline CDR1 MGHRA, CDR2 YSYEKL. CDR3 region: CASSQGGTVYEQYF. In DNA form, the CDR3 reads TGCGCCAGCAGCCAAGGGGGGACAGTCTACGAGCAGTACTTC.

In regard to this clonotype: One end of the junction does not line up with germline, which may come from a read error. The DNA for the CDR3 is TGTGCCAGCAGCTCTTTGACCCATTCCTGCGAGCAGTACTTC. Amino acids: CASSSLTHSCEQYF. This chain uses TRBV7-9 with TRBJ2-4; D is ambiguous. The J call may be faulty, since TRBJ2-7 better matches the DNA end. This CDR3 spans 14 amino acids. CDR1 is SEHNR and CDR2 is FQNEAQ in the germline V gene (reference sequence).

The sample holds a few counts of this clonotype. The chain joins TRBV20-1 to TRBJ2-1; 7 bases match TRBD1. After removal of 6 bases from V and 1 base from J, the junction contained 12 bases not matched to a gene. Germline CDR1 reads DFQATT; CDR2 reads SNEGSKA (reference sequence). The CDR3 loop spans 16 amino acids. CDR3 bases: TGCAGTGCCCAGTCCCCAGGGGGTGTATCCTACAATGAGCAGTTCTTC. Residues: CSAQSPGGVSYNEQFF.

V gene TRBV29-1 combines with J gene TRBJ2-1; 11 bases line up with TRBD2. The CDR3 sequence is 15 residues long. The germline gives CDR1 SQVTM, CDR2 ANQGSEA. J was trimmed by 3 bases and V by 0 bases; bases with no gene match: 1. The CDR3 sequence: CSVEEGTSGYNEQFF. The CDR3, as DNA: TGCAGCGTTGAAGAGGGGACTAGCGGCTACAATGAGCAGTTCTTC.

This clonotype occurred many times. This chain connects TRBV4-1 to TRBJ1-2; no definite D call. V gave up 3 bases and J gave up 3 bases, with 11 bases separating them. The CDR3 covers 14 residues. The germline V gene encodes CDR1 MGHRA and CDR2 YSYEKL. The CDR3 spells CASSHEGRDYGYTF. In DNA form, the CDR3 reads TGCGCCAGCAGCCACGAGGGTCGGGACTATGGCTACACCTTC.

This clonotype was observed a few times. This CDR3 is CALVGGGAYNQPQHF. The DNA of the CDR3 is TGTGCCTTAGTGGGGGGTGGGGCCTACAATCAGCCCCAGCATTTT. The chain uses TRBV9 and TRBJ1-5, with D maybe TRBD1 (5 bases). The CDR3 loop spans 15 amino acids. Germline CDR1 reads SGDLS; CDR2 reads YYNGEE. The ends were cut back, 10 bases at V and 3 bases at J, with 20 bases in the middle.

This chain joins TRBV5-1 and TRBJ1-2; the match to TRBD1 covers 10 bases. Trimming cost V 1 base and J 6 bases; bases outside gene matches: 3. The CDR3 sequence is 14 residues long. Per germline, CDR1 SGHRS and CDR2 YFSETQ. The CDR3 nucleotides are TGCGCCAGCAGCTTGCCCGGGACAGGGGATGGCTACACCTTC. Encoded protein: CASSLPGTGDGYTF.

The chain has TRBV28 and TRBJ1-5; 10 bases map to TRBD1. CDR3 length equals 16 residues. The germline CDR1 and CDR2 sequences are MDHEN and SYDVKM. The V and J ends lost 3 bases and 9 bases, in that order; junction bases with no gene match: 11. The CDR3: CASSFGDRGHNWPQHF. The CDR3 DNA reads TGTGCCAGCAGTTTTGGGGACAGGGGACACAATTGGCCCCAGCATTTT.

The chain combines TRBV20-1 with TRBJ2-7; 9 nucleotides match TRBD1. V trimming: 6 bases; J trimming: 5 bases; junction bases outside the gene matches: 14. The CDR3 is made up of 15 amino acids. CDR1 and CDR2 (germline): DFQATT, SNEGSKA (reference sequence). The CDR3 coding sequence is TGCAGTGCCGACTCGGACAGGGGATTAGGACACGAGCAGTACTTC. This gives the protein CSADSDRGLGHEQYF.

The CDR3 sequence is CAISESRGEGTEAFF. CDR3 DNA: TGTGCCATCAGTGAGTCGAGGGGTGAGGGAACTGAAGCTTTCTTT. This rearrangement joins TRBV10-3 to TRBJ1-1; the D gene is possibly TRBD1 (5 bases). The CDR3 is 15 amino acids. Trimming took off 0 bases at V and 5 bases at J, with 13 bases between the two ends. Germline CDR1 is ENHRY and CDR2 is SYGVKD.